The rows below give T cell receptor beta chains drawn from one sample of a study of OX40 agonist ivuxolimab in advanced cancers. Profiling relied on immunoSEQ multiplex PCR, and the TCRdb table lists in-frame clones only, not all of them. The data show roughly 43,000 clones, with 88% seen just once and roughly 54% held by the top ten. The sample here was CD4+ or CD8+ T cells sorted from blood, taken in a trial of the OX40 agonist ivuxolimab. All receptors derive from an adult with an advanced solid tumor such as melanoma, head and neck, liver or kidney cancer. CDR3s include the opening cysteine and the closing phenylalanine or tryptophan. A D gene is named only where the DNA matches it firmly. Size is stated for part of the rows, as once, few or many counts, or as a class when the clone is expanded.

CDR3 DNA | CDR3 protein | D gene | V gene | clone size | J gene
TGTGCCAGCAGCCCCTCCGGGGGTAAGATAGCCAAAAACATTCAGTACTTC | CASSPSGGKIAKNIQYF | NA | TRBV9 | NA | TRBJ2-4
TGTGCCAGTAGTGGGGGACTACCAGCAACTAATGAAAAACTGTTTTTT | CASSGGLPATNEKLFF | NA | TRBV19 | NA | TRBJ1-4
TGTGCCAGCAAATACAGCACAGATACGCAGTATTTT | CASKYSTDTQYF | NA | TRBV28 | NA | TRBJ2-3
TGTGCCAGCAGCCAACCGCAGGGGGCTAGCACAGATACGCAGTATTTT | CASSQPQGASTDTQYF | TRBD1 | TRBV7-9 | NA | TRBJ2-3
TGCGCCAGCAGCCACCAGCCTAATGAAAAACTGTTTTTT | CASSHQPNEKLFF | NA | TRBV4-3 | NA | TRBJ1-4
TGTGCCAGCAGCTGGAAACAGGGTTCTGGAAACACCATATATTTT | CASSWKQGSGNTIYF | NA | TRBV13 | NA | TRBJ1-3
TGTGCCAGCAGCCACCGGACAGGGAGCTCCTACGAGCAGTACTTC | CASSHRTGSSYEQYF | TRBD1 | TRBV11-3 | NA | TRBJ2-7
TGTGCCAGCAGCCCGCCGACCTTTCCGGGACTAGCAGGGGAGACCCAGTACTTC | CASSPPTFPGLAGETQYF | TRBD2 | TRBV11-3 | NA | TRBJ2-5
TGTGCCAGCAGTTACATAGGGGGCAGTAGGGACTATGGCTACACCTTC | CASSYIGGSRDYGYTF | TRBD1 | TRBV6-5 | NA | TRBJ1-2
TGCGCCAGCAGCCCCGCTAACAGGGGAGGCTACACCTTC | CASSPANRGGYTF | TRBD1 | TRBV4-3 | once | TRBJ1-2
TGCGCCAGCAGCCAAGACGGGGTAGGGGACAATGAGCAGTTCTTC | CASSQDGVGDNEQFF | NA | TRBV4-3 | NA | TRBJ2-1
TGTGCCAGTAGCAACCCGGGACAGGGTTATGGCTACACCTTC | CASSNPGQGYGYTF | TRBD1 | TRBV19 | NA | TRBJ1-2
TGTGCCAGCAGCTTGTACGGGAGAAGCTATGAGCAGTTCTTC | CASSLYGRSYEQFF | NA | TRBV5-4 | NA | TRBJ2-1
TGCAGCGTCCTGAGAGAGGGGGAGCTGTTTTTT | CSVLREGELFF | NA | TRBV29-1 | NA | TRBJ2-2
TGTGCCAGCAGTAGGGACAGGGTAAGCTCCTACGAGCAGTACTTC | CASSRDRVSSYEQYF | TRBD1 | TRBV6-5 | NA | TRBJ2-7
TGTGCCAGCAGTTTGGAACAGGGGGCCGGAGAGCAGTACTTC | CASSLEQGAGEQYF | TRBD1 | TRBV6-5 | NA | TRBJ2-7
TGTGCCAGCAGCACAGGGGGCGACACAGATACGCAGTATTTT | CASSTGGDTDTQYF | TRBD1 | TRBV6-5 | once | TRBJ2-3
TGCGCCAGCAGCCAAGATCGCGGGACAGGGACTGGAAACACCATATATTTT | CASSQDRGTGTGNTIYF | TRBD1 | TRBV4-3 | NA | TRBJ1-3
TGTGCCAGCAGTTTTTCATTTTCCGACGAGCAGTACTTC | CASSFSFSDEQYF | NA | TRBV11-2 | NA | TRBJ2-7
TGTGCCAGCAGCAAAAAGAGCAGGGCCTCCTACGAGCAGTACTTC | CASSKKSRASYEQYF | NA | TRBV21-1 | NA | TRBJ2-7
TGTGCCAGCAGTTTACTTTTGGGGGACAATGAGCAGTTCTTC | CASSLLLGDNEQFF | NA | TRBV7-2 | NA | TRBJ2-1
TGCGCCAGCAGCCAAGATCCAGGGAGTGACAATGAGCAGTTCTTC | CASSQDPGSDNEQFF | NA | TRBV4-1 | NA | TRBJ2-1
TGTGCCAGCAGGTACGGGACTAGCGGGAATTACGAGCAGTACTTC | CASRYGTSGNYEQYF | TRBD2 | TRBV5-4 | NA | TRBJ2-7